This TCR beta chain was identified in a study of regulatory T cells in long-lasting Graves disease. The CDR3 loop spans 16 amino acids. V trimming: 0 bases; J trimming: 4 bases; junction bases outside the gene matches: 6. In germline, CDR1 is DFQATT, CDR2 SNEGSKA (reference sequence). This clonotype was seen many times. The sample's time point: newly diagnosed GD, antithyroid drugs for less than 3 months. TCR sequences were obtained from RNA taken from PBMCs. TCR beta libraries were built with iRepertoire HTBI primers and Arm-PCR of CDR3 regions. TCRdb re-analysed the multiplex PCR reads in MiXCR, keeping a single row per CDR3 protein. The table has more than 400,000 distinct CDR3 sequences, 15% to 20% seen once; the top ten hold 12%. These data were also filed under a second study, of T cells in Graves' hyperthyroidism and ophthalmopathy. That source notes: During a first-round RT-PCR of the TCR CDR3, the HTBI primer set was used. Progression to ophthalmopathy was predicted a median of 6.5 months early.

V is TRBV20-1 and J is TRBJ2-1, with 10 bases matching TRBD2. The TCR comes from a man aged 35 to 55 with Graves disease. The starting material was peripheral blood mononuclear cells (PBMCs), obtained at new diagnosis, from a patient treated with antithyroid drugs. CDR3 sequence: CSARDWRAGGYNEQFF. CDR3 in DNA: TGCAGTGCTAGAGATTGGCGAGCGGGAGGGTACAATGAGCAGTTCTTC.